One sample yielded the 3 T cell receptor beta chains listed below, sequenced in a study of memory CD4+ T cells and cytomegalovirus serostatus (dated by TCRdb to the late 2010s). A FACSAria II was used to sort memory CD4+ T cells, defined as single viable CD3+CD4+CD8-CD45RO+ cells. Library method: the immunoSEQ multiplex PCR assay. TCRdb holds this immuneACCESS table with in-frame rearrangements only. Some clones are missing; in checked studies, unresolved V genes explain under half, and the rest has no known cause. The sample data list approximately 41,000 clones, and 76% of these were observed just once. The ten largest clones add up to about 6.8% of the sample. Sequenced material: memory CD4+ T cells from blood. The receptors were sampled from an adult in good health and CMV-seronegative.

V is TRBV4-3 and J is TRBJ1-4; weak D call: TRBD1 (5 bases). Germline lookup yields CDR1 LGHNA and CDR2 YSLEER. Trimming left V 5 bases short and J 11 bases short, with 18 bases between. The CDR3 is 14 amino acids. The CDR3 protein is CASSEDIFLGKLFF. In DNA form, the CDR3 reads TGCGCCAGCAGCGAGGACATCTTCCTTGGGAAACTGTTTTTT.

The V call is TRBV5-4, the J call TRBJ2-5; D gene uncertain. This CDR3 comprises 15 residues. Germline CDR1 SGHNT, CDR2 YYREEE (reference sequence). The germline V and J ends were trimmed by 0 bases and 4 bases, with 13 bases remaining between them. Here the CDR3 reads CASSLGDPNVETQYF. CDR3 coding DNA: TGTGCCAGCAGCTTGGGAGACCCGAATGTAGAGACCCAGTACTTC.

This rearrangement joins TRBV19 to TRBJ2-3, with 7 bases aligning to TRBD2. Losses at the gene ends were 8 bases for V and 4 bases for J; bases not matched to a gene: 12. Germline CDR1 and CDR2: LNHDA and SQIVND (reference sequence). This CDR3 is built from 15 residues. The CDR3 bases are TGTGCCAGTGGGATAGGCGGGAGTCCGTCAGATACGCAGTATTTT. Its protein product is CASGIGGSPSDTQYF.